The 31 T cell receptor beta chains below all came from one sample that was sequenced in a study of Ad26.COV2.S vaccination and SARS-CoV-2 variants. Treatment noted: about 20 received Ad26.COV2.S at low or high dose, single or two shots; five or six received placebo; per-sample allocation not given. Sampling took place 63 days after the first vaccine or placebo injection. TCRdb's table, derived via immunoSEQ multiplex PCR, lists solely in-frame clones and lacks some. The sample lists around 450,000 clones; approximately 92% were seen once. This sample comprised peripheral blood, obtained in a trial of Ad26.COV2.S vaccine versus placebo. Receptor source: a person between 18 and 65 years old who received the Ad26.COV2.S COVID-19 vaccine or a placebo.

The J gene is TRBJ2-1, the V gene TRBV5-1, with TRBD2 matching 10 bases. V trimming: 4 bases; J trimming: 7 bases; junction bases outside the gene matches: 8. Germline V gene data show CDR1 as SGHRS and CDR2 as YFSETQ. CDR3 length: 15 amino acids. The CDR3 spells CASSPGAGGTNEQFF. CDR3 nucleotides: TGCGCCAGCAGCCCAGGAGCGGGAGGGACGAATGAGCAGTTCTTC.

This chain connects TRBV11-3 to TRBJ1-6; D uncertain. The CDR3 extends over 13 amino acids. CDR1 and CDR2 from the germline V gene are SGHNT and YENEEA. V lost 1 base and J lost 6, with 4 bases in between. The CDR3, as DNA: TGTGCCAGCAGCTTAGGCAGTAATTCACCCCTCCACTTT. Amino acids: CASSLGSNSPLHF.

The chain couples TRBV20-1 to TRBJ1-2, with D uncertain. Germline loops: CDR1 DFQATT, CDR2 SNEGSKA (reference sequence). The CDR3 totals 12 residues. Trimming took off 3 bases at V and 2 bases at J, with 7 bases between the two ends. CDR3 in DNA: TGCAGTGCTAGTCCAAGGAACTATGGCTACACCTTC. Protein sequence: CSASPRNYGYTF.

This chain uses TRBV12-3 or TRBV12-4 with TRBJ1-4, with D unclear. The CDR3 has 13 amino acids. Trimming took off 8 bases at V and 0 bases at J, with 7 bases between the two ends. Here the CDR3 DNA reads TGTGCCAGCGCGAGGCCAACTAATGAAAAACTGTTTTTT. Amino acids: CASARPTNEKLFF.

This chain uses TRBV7-9 with TRBJ2-5; TRBD1 matches at 7 bases. Germline CDR1 is SEHNR and CDR2 is FQNEAQ (reference sequence). After removal of 1 base from V and 5 bases from J, the junction contained 7 bases not matched to a gene. The CDR3 sequence is 15 residues long. CDR3 nucleotides: TGTGCCAGCAGCTTAGTGGGACAGCGAGGGGAGACCCAGTACTTC. Translation gives CASSLVGQRGETQYF.

The chain links TRBV5-1 to TRBJ1-6; D might be TRBD1 (5 bases). V was cut by 4 bases and J by 9 bases, with 20 bases left in between. Germline V lookup: CDR1 SGHRS, CDR2 YFSETQ. This CDR3 spans 16 amino acids. The CDR3 DNA sequence: TGCGCCAGCAGCCCAGGGTCCCGGGGGGTAGGTTCACCCCTCCACTTT. This encodes CASSPGSRGVGSPLHF.

This rearrangement joins TRBV24-1 to TRBJ2-1, with 11 bases matching TRBD2. Germline CDR1 KGHDR, CDR2 SFDVKD. The CDR3 has 14 residues. The ends lost 9 bases at V and 8 bases at J; junction bases unmatched: 8. The CDR3 sequence is CATAGTSGWDEQFF. The CDR3 DNA is TGTGCCACCGCCGGGACTAGCGGATGGGATGAGCAGTTCTTC.

This chain joins TRBV6-2 or TRBV6-3 and TRBJ2-3, with TRBD2 matching over 7 bases. Germline assignment: CDR1 MNHEY and CDR2 SVGEGT. After removal of 5 bases from V and 2 bases from J, the junction contained 1 base not matched to a gene. CDR3 size: 13 residues. CDR3 sequence reads: CASSRDYTDTQYF. For the CDR3, the DNA is TGTGCCAGCAGTCGGGACTACACAGATACGCAGTATTTT.

The genes are TRBV18 and TRBJ2-7; no firm D call. This CDR3 contains 13 residues. Trimming removed 3 bases from V and 1 base from J, with 7 bases in between. In germline, CDR1 is KGHSH, CDR2 LQKENI. The CDR3 reads CASSPRSSYEQYV. For the CDR3, the DNA is TGTGCCAGCTCACCCAGGAGTTCCTACGAGCAGTACGTC.

The V call is TRBV7-2, the J call TRBJ1-1; 11 nucleotides match TRBD1. The ends lost 1 base at V and 11 bases at J; junction bases unmatched: 6. The germline CDR1 and CDR2 sequences are SGHTA and FQGNSA. This CDR3 is built from 14 residues. CDR3 in amino acids: CASSLGGQGVLAFF. The CDR3 bases are TGTGCCAGCAGCTTAGGGGGACAGGGGGTGTTGGCTTTCTTT. Supplemented by reference TRBV7-2 and TRBJ1-1, the full variable domain reads GAGVSQSPSNKVTEKGKDVELRCDPISGHTALYWYRQSLGQGLEFLIYFQGNSAPDKSGLPSDRFSAERTGGSVSTLTIQRTQQEDSAVYLCASSLGGQGVLAFFGQGTRLTVV.

The rearrangement joins TRBV20-1 to TRBJ2-7, with D unclear. There are 11 residues in the CDR3. The ends were cut back, 6 bases at V and 3 bases at J, with 9 bases in the middle. Germline loops: CDR1 DFQATT, CDR2 SNEGSKA (reference sequence). CDR3 region: CSAGTGYEQYV. Here the CDR3 DNA reads TGCAGTGCGGGCACGGGCTACGAGCAGTACGTC.

The chain employs TRBV20-1 and TRBJ2-1, with D hard to call. The CDR3 consists of 10 residues. Trimming removed 2 bases at V and 12 bases at J, with 8 bases between. Germline V CDR1 and CDR2: DFQATT, SNEGSKA (reference sequence). The CDR3 reads CSARPQMQFF. CDR3 nucleotides: TGCAGTGCTAGACCCCAGATGCAGTTCTTC.

This clone occurred a few times. The chain carries TRBV28 and TRBJ2-7; a possible D gene is TRBD1 (5 bases). V lost 6 bases to trimming and J lost 2 bases, with 17 bases between them. Germline assignment: CDR1 MDHEN and CDR2 SYDVKM. This CDR3 contains 15 residues. CDR3 in DNA: TGTGCCAGCAGCATAAGACAGATTCAAGCCTACGAGCAGTACTTC. Its translation: CASSIRQIQAYEQYF.

The V and J genes are TRBV4-2 and TRBJ1-5; D perhaps matches TRBD1 (5 bases). Per the germline V gene, CDR1 is LGHNA and CDR2 is YNFKEQ. V was cut by 0 bases and J by 6 bases, with 15 bases left in between. The CDR3 runs 16 residues. CDR3 region: CASSQEPASGTQPQHF. The CDR3 coding sequence is TGTGCCAGCAGCCAAGAACCGGCTTCTGGGACTCAGCCCCAGCATTTT.

This sequence joins TRBV28 and TRBJ2-1; 10 bases map to TRBD2. CDR3 length: 16 residues. V shed 6 bases, J shed 2 bases, and the junction held 7 bases outside the gene matches. In germline, CDR1 is MDHEN, CDR2 SYDVKM. As DNA, the CDR3 is TGTGCCAGCAGGGTAGCGGGAGGAGTCACCTACAATGAGCAGTTCTTC. It translates to CASRVAGGVTYNEQFF.

The chain is built from TRBV5-6 and TRBJ1-4; D is unclear. The V gene lost 4 bases and the J gene lost 3 bases, with 13 bases spanning the gap. The CDR3 covers 15 residues. The V gene's germline CDR1 is SGHDT and CDR2 YYEEEE. Written as DNA, the CDR3 is TGTGCCAGCAGCGCGTGGGGTTCACCTAATGAAAAACTGTTTTTT. This sequence encodes CASSAWGSPNEKLFF.

The rearrangement links TRBV18 to TRBJ2-1; 10 positions agree with TRBD2. The V segment lost 8 bases and the J segment 2 bases; nucleotides outside the gene matches: 9. This CDR3 has 16 residues. Germline-derived CDR1 and CDR2 are KGHSH and LQKENI. The chain's CDR3 is CASPPPGLAAYNEQFF. The CDR3 DNA reads TGTGCCAGCCCCCCACCAGGACTAGCGGCCTACAATGAGCAGTTCTTC. Full variable domain (remainder filled in from reference TRBV18 and TRBJ2-1): NAGVMQNPRHLVRRRGQEARLRCSPMKGHSHVYWYRQLPEEGLKFMVYLQKENIIDESGMPKERFSAEFPKEGPSILRIQQVVRGDSAAYFCASPPPGLAAYNEQFFGPGTRLTVL.

The chain employs TRBV3-1 (or the pseudogene TRBV3-2) and TRBJ1-2; the D is unclear. Trimming cost V 2 bases and J 0 bases, with 4 bases left between them. This CDR3 contains 13 residues. The germline CDR1 and CDR2 sequences are LGHDT and YNNKEL (reference sequence). DNA for the CDR3: TGTGCCAGCAGCCAATATTCTAACTATGGCTACACCTTC. The encoded protein is CASSQYSNYGYTF.

The chain couples TRBV30 to TRBJ2-5; D unresolved. The CDR3 is made up of 14 amino acids. V shed 4 bases and J shed 5 bases, with 17 bases lying between them. Germline V CDR1 and CDR2: GTSNPN, SVGIG (reference sequence). The CDR3 loop is CAWIYRGGAETQYF. DNA of the CDR3: TGTGCCTGGATTTATCGTGGCGGCGCTGAGACCCAGTACTTC.

The V and J genes are TRBV7-6 and TRBJ2-6; the D gene could be TRBD1 or TRBD2 (5 bases each). V shed 2 bases and J shed 3 bases, with 11 bases lying between them. CDR3 length: 16 residues. Germline lookup yields CDR1 SGHVS and CDR2 FNYEAQ. The CDR3 region is CASSLIVGVGANVLTF. The CDR3 DNA reads as TGTGCCAGCAGCTTAATCGTGGGGGTTGGGGCCAACGTCCTGACTTTC.

This clone was seen only a few times. The genes are TRBV5-1 and TRBJ2-5; 9 bases align to TRBD1. CDR1 is SGHRS, CDR2 YFSETQ, per germline. The V gene end was trimmed by 7 bases and the J gene end by 2 bases; junction bases not matched to a gene: 9. The CDR3 covers 15 residues. The CDR3 here is CASREPGQGQETQYF. The CDR3 DNA sequence: TGCGCCAGCCGCGAACCGGGACAGGGTCAAGAGACCCAGTACTTC. The whole variable domain, filled in from reference TRBV5-1 and TRBJ2-5, reads KAGVTQTPRYLIKTRGQQVTLSCSPISGHRSVSWYQQTPGQGLQFLFEYFSETQRNKGNFPGRFSGRQFSNSRSEMNVSTLELGDSALYLCASREPGQGQETQYFGPGTRLLVL.

The chain couples TRBV19 to TRBJ1-1; D uncertain. Per germline, CDR1 LNHDA and CDR2 SQIVND (reference sequence). This CDR3 spans 13 amino acids. Deletions cut 8 bases from V and 1 base from J, with 11 bases between. This CDR3 is CASAPWTNTEAFF. CDR3 bases: TGTGCCAGTGCCCCTTGGACGAACACTGAAGCTTTCTTT.

V gene TRBV3-1 (or the pseudogene TRBV3-2) combines with J gene TRBJ1-2; D is unclear. The CDR3 has 14 amino acids. Germline loops: CDR1 LGHDT, CDR2 YNNKEL (reference sequence). The V and J ends lost 4 bases and 0 bases respectively, with 9 bases between them. CDR3 loop: CASSLTTANYGYTF. The CDR3 DNA reads as TGTGCCAGCAGCCTTACAACAGCTAACTATGGCTACACCTTC.

V and J are TRBV27 and TRBJ1-5, with D hard to call. The CDR3 contains 15 residues. V gave up 3 bases and J gave up 3 bases, with 12 bases separating them. Germline V gene sequence: CDR1 MNHEY, CDR2 SMNVEV (reference sequence). The CDR3 DNA reads TGTGCCAGCAGTTTGGAGGGAGAGGCCAATCAGCCCCAGCATTTT. This gives the protein CASSLEGEANQPQHF.

The CDR3 nucleotides read TGCGCCAGCAGCTTGGCCCAGGGTGTCGAGACCCAGTACTTC. Translated: CASSLAQGVETQYF. V usage is TRBV5-1 and J usage is TRBJ2-5, with a tentative D call TRBD1 (5 bases). The CDR3 is 14 residues long. Looked up from germline, CDR1 is SGHRS and CDR2 is YFSETQ. Trimming took 0 bases from V and 5 from J, leaving 11 bases between them.

The rearrangement joins TRBV18 to TRBJ2-3, with 8 bases fitting TRBD1. The CDR3 extends over 15 amino acids. V was pared by 2 bases and J by 3 bases, with 4 bases of the junction left unmatched. CDR1 is KGHSH, CDR2 LQKENI, per germline. CDR3 loop: CASSPNRQGTDTQYF. CDR3 nucleotides: TGTGCCAGCTCACCAAATCGACAGGGGACAGATACGCAGTATTTT.

V usage is TRBV5-4 and J usage is TRBJ2-7; TRBD2 matches 7 bases. Germline lookup yields CDR1 SGHNT and CDR2 YYREEE (reference sequence). The CDR3 consists of 13 residues. With V trimmed by 1 base and J by 5 bases, 3 bases remained unmatched. CDR3 sequence (DNA): TGTGCCAGCAGCTTGCAAGCGGGGAACGAGCAGTACTTC. The encoded protein is CASSLQAGNEQYF. The variable domain in full, with the rest retrieved from reference TRBV5-4 and TRBJ2-7, is ETGVTQSPTHLIKTRGQQVTLRCSSQSGHNTVSWYQQALGQGPQFIFQYYREEENGRGNFPPRFSGLQFPNYSSELNVNALELDDSALYLCASSLQAGNEQYFGPGTRLTVT.

CDR3 region: CASSLGQWTTEAFF. CDR3 sequence (DNA): TGTGCCAGCAGCTTGGGACAGTGGACCACTGAAGCTTTCTTT. The rearrangement joins TRBV5-5 to TRBJ1-1; possible D gene TRBD1, 5 bases. Germline CDR1 is SGHKS and CDR2 is YYEKEE (reference sequence). The length of the CDR3 is 14 residues. V lost 0 bases to trimming and J lost 4 bases, with 10 bases between them.

V and J are TRBV4-2 and TRBJ2-1; D is possibly TRBD1 (6 bases). Trimming left V 7 bases short and J 8 bases short, with 18 bases between. This CDR3 has 14 residues. Germline V gene data show CDR1 as LGHNA and CDR2 as YNFKEQ. The CDR3, as DNA: TGTGCCAGCAAAGATCTTCGGGCAGGGGATGAGCAGTTCTTC. Translated, it gives CASKDLRAGDEQFF.

DNA for the CDR3: TGTGCCAGCAGCCCGGGACTAGCGGGGGGTATAGATACGCAGTATTTT. It codes for CASSPGLAGGIDTQYF. V usage is TRBV4-2 and J usage is TRBJ2-3; TRBD2 matches at 15 bases. Germline V gene data show CDR1 as LGHNA and CDR2 as YNFKEQ. Trimming at V came to 4 bases and at J to 5 bases, leaving 4 bases not matched to a gene. This CDR3 contains 16 residues.

The gene calls are TRBV7-9 and TRBJ2-7; no firm D call. The CDR3 contains 15 residues. V lost 1 base, J lost 2 bases, and 12 bases lay in between. Germline lookup yields CDR1 SEHNR and CDR2 FQNEAQ (reference sequence). The DNA of the CDR3 is TGTGCCAGCAGCTTAGGTCCAGATATCCCCTACGAGCAGTACTTC. It is translated as CASSLGPDIPYEQYF.